This TCR beta chain comes out of a study of spatial heterogeneity in lung cancer (dated by TCRdb to between 2018 and 2021). At the level of the whole study: Beta-chain transcripts were consistently detected in greater numbers than alpha-chain transcripts, which likely reflects a higher abundance of beta-chain transcripts. At surgery, both alpha and beta chains were TCR-sequenced in about 200 tumor regions, over 61 matched nontumor lung samples and 56 PBMC samples. TCR repertoire features were related to nonsynonymous mutation counts determined by whole-exome sequencing of tumor tissue. In non-small cell lung cancer, the study made a quantitative comparison of TCR alpha and beta repertoires among multiple tumor regions, matched nontumor lung and blood. In the raw uncorrected reads, each unique combination of TCR and UMI appeared more than ten times on average.

Explained via the paper, the time point label denotes: sample taken at primary tumor resection. Samples were obtained from 65 to 90 patients with early-stage, untreated non-small cell lung cancer from the lung TRACERx cohort. TCR sequencing used whole RNA extracted from tumor and nontumor lung tissue, or from cryopreserved PBMC samples, without cell sorting. Patients were selected for TCR sequencing only if sufficient RNA was available from at least two tumor regions. From its cysteine to its phenylalanine, the CDR3 spans 12 amino acids. Just the 36-base CDR3 DNA is kept, in frame starting at base 1. Clipping removes 7 bases from V and 5 bases from J, with 3 as the unmatched junction base count. The CDR1 and CDR2 encoded by the germline V gene are SNHLY and FYNNEI. Library construction relied on 5' RACE. Sequencer: NextSeq 500. In the TCR library protocol, a unique molecular identifier was attached to each TCR cDNA molecule so that PCR and sequencing errors could be corrected. As for how the authors treated the data: TCR identification, UMI-based error correction and CDR3 extraction were all carried out with Decombinator tools. TCRs above a frequency of 2 per 1,000, corresponding to the top 1% of the tumor frequency distribution, were defined as expanded. Each repertoire was subsampled 100 times to 5,000 TCRs, after which Renyi diversity was computed with the R vegan package. CDR3 similarity networks were constructed using string-kernel similarity of amino acid triplets, with links drawn between CDR3s whose pairwise similarity was above 0.82. The raw public data were reprocessed by TCRdb itself: fastp quality trimming at Q25, MiXCR clonotype calling, in-frame beta chains only. Each CDR3 protein gets just one entry, which takes the most common genes and DNA from the rows behind it. The authors' filters were not applied to this entry. For this sample there are about 21,000 distinct CDR3 sequences; around 5.8% appear just once. In total, the top ten clones hold less than 45% of the sample.

A note on this clonotype: Its antigen has not been determined. It has no much larger one-base neighbor in the sample; base qualities were not kept.

Here is what the overall study found, with its caveats: Ubiquitous expanded tumor TCRs were detected in blood more often at tumor resection than at routine follow-up. Additional single-cell paired TCR alpha and beta sequencing was considered necessary to confirm, at a functional level, the hypothesis that regional TCRs recognize regional mutations.

Sequencing used PBMCs, obtained at surgery. The TCR sequence derives from a male donor with early-stage non-small cell lung cancer. The chain is encoded by TRBV2 joined to TRBJ1-2, with 8 middle bases fitting TRBD1. The CDR3 has the sequence CASINRGYGYTF. The DNA sequence is given as TGTGCCAGCATTAACAGGGGGTATGGCTACACCTTC.